This record concerns one T cell receptor (beta chain) sequence. An end of the junction differs from the germline gene, which may be a read error. Participants were aged about 18 to 89 years from around 26 US areas. Clinical history as reported by participants underpinned cohort assignment. These data originate in a study of blood T cell repertoires in COVID-19. Source study methods: Estimates of nucleated cell counts were drawn from the amplification of reference gene primers. Libraries were prepared by immunoSEQ multiplex PCR; TCRdb keeps only in-frame clonotypes and omits some of them. V, J and clone size derive from that table, while D and trimming were established from the DNA sequence. The sample consists of some 500,000 clones, approximately 88% of them appearing once. CDR1 and CDR2 (germline): SSHAT, FNYEAQ (reference sequence). The CDR3 has 15 amino acids.

The chain links TRBV7-7 to TRBJ2-5; 14 bases line up with TRBD2. Sequenced sample: PBMCs or T cells enriched from blood (not recorded which). This TCR was sampled from a woman in her thirties or forties who had recovered from COVID-19. CDR3 bases: TGTGCTAGCAGCTCAGGGACTAGCGGGAGTGAGACCCAGTACTTC. Its translation: CASSSGTSGSETQYF.